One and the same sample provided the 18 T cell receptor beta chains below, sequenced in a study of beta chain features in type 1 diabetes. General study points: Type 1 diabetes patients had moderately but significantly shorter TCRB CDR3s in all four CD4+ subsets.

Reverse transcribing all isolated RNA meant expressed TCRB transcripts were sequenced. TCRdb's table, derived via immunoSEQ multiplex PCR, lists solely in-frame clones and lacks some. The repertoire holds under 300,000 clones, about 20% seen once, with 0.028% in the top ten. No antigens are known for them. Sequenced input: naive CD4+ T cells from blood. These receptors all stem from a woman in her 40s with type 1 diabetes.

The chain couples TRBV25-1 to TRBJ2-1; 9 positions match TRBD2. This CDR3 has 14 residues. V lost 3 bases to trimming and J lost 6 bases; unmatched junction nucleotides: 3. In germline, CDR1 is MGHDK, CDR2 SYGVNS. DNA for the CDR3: TGTGCCAGCAGTGATGGACTAGCGAGCAATGAGCAGTTCTTC. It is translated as CASSDGLASNEQFF.

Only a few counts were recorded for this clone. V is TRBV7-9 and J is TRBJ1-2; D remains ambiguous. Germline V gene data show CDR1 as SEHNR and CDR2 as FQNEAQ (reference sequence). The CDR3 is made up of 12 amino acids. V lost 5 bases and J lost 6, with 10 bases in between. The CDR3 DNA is TGTGCCAGCAGCCATGGGCAAAATGGCTACACCTTC. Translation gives CASSHGQNGYTF.

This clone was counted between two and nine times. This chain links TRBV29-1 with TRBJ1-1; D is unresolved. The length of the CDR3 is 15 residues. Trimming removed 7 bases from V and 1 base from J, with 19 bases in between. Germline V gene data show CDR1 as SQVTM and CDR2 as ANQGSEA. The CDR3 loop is CSGDLNRSPNTEAFF. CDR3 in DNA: TGCAGCGGTGATCTCAACCGGAGCCCGAACACTGAAGCTTTCTTT.

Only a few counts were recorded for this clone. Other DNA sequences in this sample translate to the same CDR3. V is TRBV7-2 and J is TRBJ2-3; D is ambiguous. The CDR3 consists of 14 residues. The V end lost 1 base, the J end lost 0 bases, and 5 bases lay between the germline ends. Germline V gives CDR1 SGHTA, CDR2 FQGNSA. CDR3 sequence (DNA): TGTGCCAGCAGCTTAGACCGGAGCACAGATACGCAGTATTTT. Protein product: CASSLDRSTDTQYF. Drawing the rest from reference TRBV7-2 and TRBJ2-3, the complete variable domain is GAGVSQSPSNKVTEKGKDVELRCDPISGHTALYWYRQSLGQGLEFLIYFQGNSAPDKSGLPSDRFSAERTGGSVSTLTIQRTQQEDSAVYLCASSLDRSTDTQYFGPGTRLTVL.

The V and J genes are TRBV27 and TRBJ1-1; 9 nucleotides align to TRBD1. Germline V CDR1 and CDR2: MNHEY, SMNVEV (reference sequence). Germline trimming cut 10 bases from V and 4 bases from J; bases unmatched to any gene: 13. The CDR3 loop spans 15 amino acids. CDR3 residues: CATRQGGIMGTEAFF. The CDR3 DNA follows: TGTGCCACCAGACAGGGGGGAATTATGGGCACTGAAGCTTTCTTT.

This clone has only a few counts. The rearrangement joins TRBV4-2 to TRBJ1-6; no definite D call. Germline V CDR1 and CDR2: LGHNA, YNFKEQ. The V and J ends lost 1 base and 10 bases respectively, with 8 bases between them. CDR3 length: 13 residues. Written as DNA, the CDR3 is TGTGCCAGCAGCCAAGGTGCGGGCTCACCCCTCCACTTT. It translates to CASSQGAGSPLHF.

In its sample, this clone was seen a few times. The CDR3 nucleotides are TGCAGCGTTTACAGGGCAGGGGCGGAAGAGCAGTACTTC. Translating gives CSVYRAGAEEQYF. The chain has TRBV29-1 and TRBJ2-7; D may be TRBD1 (6 bases). This CDR3 is 13 amino acids long. V lost 5 bases to trimming and J lost 7 bases, with 18 bases between them. The germline gives CDR1 SQVTM, CDR2 ANQGSEA.

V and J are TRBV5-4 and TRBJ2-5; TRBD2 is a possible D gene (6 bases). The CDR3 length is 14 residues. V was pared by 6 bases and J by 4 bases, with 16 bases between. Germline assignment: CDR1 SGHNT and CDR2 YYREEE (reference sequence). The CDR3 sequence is CASTSGDRGETQYF. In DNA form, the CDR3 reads TGTGCCAGCACCTCGGGGGACCGAGGAGAGACCCAGTACTTC.

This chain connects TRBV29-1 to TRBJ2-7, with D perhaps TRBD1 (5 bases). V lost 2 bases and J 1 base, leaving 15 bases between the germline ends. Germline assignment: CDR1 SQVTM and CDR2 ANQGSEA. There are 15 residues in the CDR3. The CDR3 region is CSVEYESGSSYEQYF. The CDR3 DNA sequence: TGCAGCGTTGAATATGAGTCAGGGTCGTCCTACGAGCAGTACTTC.

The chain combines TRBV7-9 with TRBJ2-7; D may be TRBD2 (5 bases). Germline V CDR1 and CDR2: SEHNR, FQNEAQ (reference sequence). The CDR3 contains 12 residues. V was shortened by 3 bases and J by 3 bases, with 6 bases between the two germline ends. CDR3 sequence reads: CASSFEGYEQYF. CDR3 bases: TGTGCCAGCAGCTTTGAGGGCTACGAGCAGTACTTC.

The DNA for the CDR3 is TGTGCCAGCAGCCCGGCTAGAGGCCGCCGCAGCACAGATACGCAGTATTTT. This translates into CASSPARGRRSTDTQYF. This rearrangement joins TRBV7-3 to TRBJ2-3; D unresolved. The CDR3 sequence is 17 residues long. Germline V CDR1 and CDR2: SGHTA, FQGTGA. Deletions cut 5 bases from V and 0 bases from J, with 18 bases between.

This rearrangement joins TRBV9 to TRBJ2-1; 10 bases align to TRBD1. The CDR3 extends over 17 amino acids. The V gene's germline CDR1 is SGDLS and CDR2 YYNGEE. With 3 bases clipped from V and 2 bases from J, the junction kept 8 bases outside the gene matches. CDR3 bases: TGTGCCAGCAGCGAAGGGACAGGGGAATGGGCCTACAATGAGCAGTTCTTC. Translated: CASSEGTGEWAYNEQFF. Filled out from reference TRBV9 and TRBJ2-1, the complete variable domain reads DSGVTQTPKHLITATGQRVTLRCSPRSGDLSVYWYQQSLDQGLQFLIQYYNGEERAKGNILERFSAQQFPDLHSELNLSSLELGDSALYFCASSEGTGEWAYNEQFFGPGTRLTVL.

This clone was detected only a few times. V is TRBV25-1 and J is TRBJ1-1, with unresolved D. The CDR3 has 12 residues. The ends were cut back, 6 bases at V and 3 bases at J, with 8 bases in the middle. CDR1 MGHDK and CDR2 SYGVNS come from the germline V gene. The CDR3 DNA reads TGTGCCAGCAGCCTGGGAGACACTGAAGCTTTCTTT. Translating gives CASSLGDTEAFF. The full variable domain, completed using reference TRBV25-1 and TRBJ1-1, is EADIYQTPRYLVIGTGKKITLECSQTMGHDKMYWYQQDPGMELHLIHYSYGVNSTEKGDLSSESTVSRIRTEHFPLTLESARPSHTSQYLCASSLGDTEAFFGQGTRLTVV.

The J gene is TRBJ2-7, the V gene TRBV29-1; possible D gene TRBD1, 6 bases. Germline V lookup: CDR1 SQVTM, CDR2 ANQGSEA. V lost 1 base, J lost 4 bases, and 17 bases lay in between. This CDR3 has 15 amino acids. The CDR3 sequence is CSVEVQQGISYEQYF. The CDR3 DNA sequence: TGCAGCGTTGAAGTTCAGCAGGGGATCAGTTACGAGCAGTACTTC.

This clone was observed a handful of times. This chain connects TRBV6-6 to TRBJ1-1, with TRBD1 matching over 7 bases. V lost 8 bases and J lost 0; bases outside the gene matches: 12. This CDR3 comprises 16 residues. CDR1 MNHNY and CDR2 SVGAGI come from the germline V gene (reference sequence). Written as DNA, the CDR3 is TGTGCCAGCGTGTTCGGACAGGCGGGTTTGAACACTGAAGCTTTCTTT. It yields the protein CASVFGQAGLNTEAFF.

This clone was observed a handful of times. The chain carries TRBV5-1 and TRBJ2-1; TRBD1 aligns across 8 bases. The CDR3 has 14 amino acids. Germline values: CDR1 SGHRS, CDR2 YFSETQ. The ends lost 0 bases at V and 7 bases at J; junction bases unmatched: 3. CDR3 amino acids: CASSLVQGVNEQFF. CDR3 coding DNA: TGCGCCAGCAGCTTGGTACAGGGGGTGAATGAGCAGTTCTTC. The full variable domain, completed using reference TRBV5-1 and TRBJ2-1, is KAGVTQTPRYLIKTRGQQVTLSCSPISGHRSVSWYQQTPGQGLQFLFEYFSETQRNKGNFPGRFSGRQFSNSRSEMNVSTLELGDSALYLCASSLVQGVNEQFFGPGTRLTVL.

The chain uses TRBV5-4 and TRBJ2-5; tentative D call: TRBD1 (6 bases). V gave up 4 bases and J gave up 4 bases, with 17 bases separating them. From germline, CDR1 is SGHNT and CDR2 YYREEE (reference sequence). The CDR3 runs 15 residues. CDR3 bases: TGTGCCAGCAGCCGGGACACGACACGGGGAGAGACCCAGTACTTC. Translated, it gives CASSRDTTRGETQYF.

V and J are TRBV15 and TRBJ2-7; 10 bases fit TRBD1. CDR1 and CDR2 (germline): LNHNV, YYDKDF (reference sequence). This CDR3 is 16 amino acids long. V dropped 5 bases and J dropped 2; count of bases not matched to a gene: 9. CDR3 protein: CATSPSMGTGAYEQYF. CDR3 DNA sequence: TGTGCCACCAGCCCTAGCATGGGGACAGGGGCCTACGAGCAGTACTTC.